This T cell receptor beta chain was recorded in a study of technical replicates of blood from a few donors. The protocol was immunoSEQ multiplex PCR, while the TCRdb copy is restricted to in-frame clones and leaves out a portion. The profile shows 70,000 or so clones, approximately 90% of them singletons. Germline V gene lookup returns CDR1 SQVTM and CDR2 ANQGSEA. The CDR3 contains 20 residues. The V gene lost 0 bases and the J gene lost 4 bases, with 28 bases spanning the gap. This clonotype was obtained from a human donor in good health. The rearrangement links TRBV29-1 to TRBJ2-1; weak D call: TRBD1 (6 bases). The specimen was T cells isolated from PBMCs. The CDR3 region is CSVEDPMFRQAAPRYNEQFF. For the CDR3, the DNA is TGCAGCGTTGAAGATCCCATGTTTAGACAGGCCGCTCCACGTTACAATGAGCAGTTCTTC.